The sequence of this T cell receptor (beta chain) was determined in a study of T cells in Graves' hyperthyroidism and ophthalmopathy. The CDR3 runs to 14 residues. The germline V gene encodes CDR1 SQVTM and CDR2 ANQGSEA. J was trimmed by 1 base and V by 4 bases; bases with no gene match: 1. What was amplified from RNA transcripts were TCR beta CDR3 regions. In the first-round RT-PCR of the TCR CDR3, the HTBI primer set was used. MiXCR, run by TCRdb on the multiplex PCR reads, gives a single entry per CDR3 protein. The data hold a few hundred thousand distinct CDR3 sequences, with 15% to 20% observed a single time.

This receptor was obtained from a man aged 45-65 years with Graves' ophthalmopathy. Sequenced material: blood. The V call is TRBV29-1, the J call TRBJ2-3; 11 bases fit TRBD2. The CDR3 spells CSVVLAGGTDTQYF. The CDR3 DNA sequence: TGCAGCGTTGTACTAGCGGGAGGCACAGATACGCAGTATTTT.